What follows is one T cell receptor beta chain and its context. There is no known antigen for this receptor. No clone much larger than this one lies a single base away; base qualities are absent. This record belongs to a study of tumor and adjacent non-tumor tissue in lung cancer (dated 2018 in TCRdb). As for the study more broadly: By cancer type, the cohort comprised approximately twelve adenocarcinoma patients, a couple of squamous cell carcinoma patients and 1 small cell lung cancer patient. The approximately 15 patients were aged roughly 30 to 76 years, included ten or so men and 5 women, and had TNM stage I to III disease. Sequencing generated a total of about 130,000,000 productive TCRbeta reads, averaging around 4.2 million reads per sample. Bulk TCRbeta repertoires were compared between lung tumor tissue and matched distant non-tumor lung tissue obtained from 15 lung cancer patients. TCRbeta CDR3 sequencing was performed on 30 to 35 paired specimens, with one tumor sample and one normal lung sample collected per patient.

Study-wide conclusions, independent of this receptor: TCR diversity was significantly higher in younger patients, and higher tumor TCR diversity was associated with shorter overall and disease-free survival. Tumor tissue showed significantly greater TCR diversity (inverse Simpson) than normal lung tissue (around 450 vs 150, P = 0.0075, Mann-Whitney U test). Because peripheral blood was not sequenced, the blood TCRbeta repertoires of the lung cancer patients in the study went unexamined. The sequencing platform is not named in the methods, and unique molecular identifiers are not mentioned. The top 100 clones made up a significantly larger cumulative share of the repertoire in normal lung than in tumor tissue. Only about 15 patients were included in the cohort, and the need for larger samples and more detailed clinical data was noted by the authors.

Library construction relied on multiplex PCR. The run used an Illumina HiSeq 2500. Following protocols modified from ARM-PCR, the researchers constructed TCRbeta libraries through three rounds of nested PCR with primers (Table S4). Before sequencing, PCR products in the 200-500 bp range were cut out of the gel and cleaned up using the QIAquick gel extraction kit. In the authors' own workflow: Trimmomatic was used to clean the reads, FLASH was used to merge the reads into complete CDR3 sequences, and MiTCR was used to assign the reads to V(D)J germline segments. Clonal diversity was computed as the inverse Simpson's index with VDJtools. Productive reads were defined as in-frame sequences without a premature stop codon. The raw public reads went through TCRdb reprocessing: fastp at Q25, MiXCR clone calling, in-frame beta chains kept. Records with the same CDR3 protein are collapsed into one entry carrying the most frequent genes and DNA. What appears here as the V and J calls and clone size reflects TCRdb's work, not the paper's. The sample records over 110,000 distinct CDR3 sequences, approximately 72% of which are singletons. The ten biggest clones cover roughly 20% of the sample.

CDR3 length: 15 amino acids, cysteine to phenylalanine. Of the read, only the CDR3 DNA is kept; its 45 bases are in frame from base 1. Looking up the germline V gene (reference sequence) yields CDR1 WNHNN and CDR2 SYGVQD. Trimming removed 3 bases from V and 4 bases from J, leaving 13 bases between the germline ends. RNA was isolated from bulk, unsorted tissue, and RNA quality was assessed with a NanoDrop ND-1000 and an Agilent 2100. Donors were newly diagnosed lung cancer patients admitted for thoracic surgery in China between August and November 2014, without prior chemotherapy. Anyone who had undergone radiotherapy or chemotherapy before, or who had another cancer at the same time, was left out of the study. Pieces of surgical tissue measuring roughly 1-2.1 cm3 were kept in RNAlater solution and held at -80 degrees C until needed.

The sequenced material came from lung tumor tissue. The receptor chain draws on TRBV10-1 and TRBJ2-1; matching of 6 bases hints at TRBD2 as the D gene. This TCR came from a man in his sixties with small cell lung cancer. The DNA sequence is TGCGCCAGCAGTGAACACGGTGGAGGGTACAATGAGCAGTTCTTC. Its translation reads: CASSEHGGGYNEQFF.